This passage covers 11 T cell receptor beta chains from one sample sequenced in a study of tumor-infiltrating lymphocytes in primary liver carcinoma. The roughly 17-32 mg bulk tissue piece was not sorted before simultaneous RNA and DNA extraction. Making TCR beta cDNA involved 400 to 600 ng total RNA and a constant-region primer. Three-round nested multiplex PCR performed with slightly modified ARM-PCR produced the TCR beta libraries. TRBV1-TRBV30 forward and Cbeta reverse primers drove the first two roughly 10-cycle rounds. TCRdb processed the multiplex PCR reads anew with MiXCR; each CDR3 protein has one entry. The data hold approximately 110,000 distinct CDR3 sequences, with roughly four fifths observed a single time. Specimen: liver tumor tissue from sampling region 3. Subset: tumor region T3, left-lateral pole. The source of these receptors is a man aged 40-49 years with primary liver carcinoma and hepatitis B virus infection.

In the case of this clonotype: Germline and junction disagree at one end, which may indicate a read error. The chain links TRBV6-1 to TRBJ2-7; D gene ambiguous. CDR3 length: 11 amino acids. Germline CDR1 and CDR2: MNHNS and SASEGT. The CDR3 here is CASSVLYEQYF. In DNA, the CDR3 is TGTGCTAGCAGCGTACTCTACGAGCAGTACTTC.

This clonotype was picked up one time. Its ends do not fully match the called genes, so a read error is possible. The chain carries TRBV14 and TRBJ1-6; no firm D call. CDR3 length: 14 amino acids. CDR1 is SGHDN, CDR2 FVKESK, per germline. Here the CDR3 DNA reads TGTGCCAGCAGCCACTCAGATGAAAATTCACCCCTCCACTTC. Its translation is CASSHSDENSPLHF.

Concerning this clonotype itself: An end of the junction does not agree with germline; a read error may underlie this. The genes are TRBV10-3 and TRBJ2-7, with D perhaps matching TRBD1 (5 bases). CDR3 size: 15 residues. The germline V gene has CDR1 ENHRY and CDR2 SYGVKD. The CDR3 is CAISGDSHQPYGQYF. The CDR3 DNA is TGTGCCATCAGTGGTGACAGCCATCAACCCTACGGGCAGTACTTC.

Comment on this clonotype: The conserved phenylalanine or tryptophan normally closing the CDR3 is absent here, so this likely arose from a read error. The chain employs TRBV12-3 or TRBV12-4 and TRBJ1-1; no clear D. V dropped 6 bases and J dropped 7 bases, with 15 bases sitting between them. The CDR3 consists of 13 residues. CDR3 DNA sequence: TGTGCCAGCAGCGTCCCCCTGGGGAGTGAAGCTTTCCTT. It encodes CASSVPLGSEAFL.

As to this clonotype: The junction differs from germline at one of its ends, possibly a read error. The chain combines TRBV29-1 with TRBJ2-3, with 13 bases that match TRBD2. The CDR3 extends over 16 amino acids. The germline gives CDR1 SQVTM, CDR2 ANQGSEA. CDR3 DNA: TGTAGCATTGAAGGGACTAGCGGGACCAGCGCAGATACGCAGTATTTT. This gives the protein CSIEGTSGTSADTQYF.

In the case of this clonotype: Germline and junction disagree at one end, which may indicate a read error. The DNA for the CDR3 is TGTGCCAGCAGCAGCAGACAGGGCAGTCAGCCCCAGTACTTT. It translates to CASSSRQGSQPQYF. V gene TRBV14 combines with J gene TRBJ1-5, with 7 bases fitting TRBD1. CDR1 and CDR2 (germline): SGHDN, FVKESK. CDR3 length: 14 amino acids.

Comment on this clonotype: A much larger clonotype is one base distant, so this may be a read error. The gene calls are TRBV2 and TRBJ1-5; TRBD1 aligns across 8 bases. V trimming: 3 bases; J trimming: 1 base; junction bases outside the gene matches: 8. CDR1 and CDR2 (germline): SNHLY, FYNNEI. There are 17 residues in the CDR3. The CDR3 sequence is CASSDGSGGASNQPQHF. The CDR3 bases are TGTGCCAGCAGTGACGGGTCAGGGGGCGCGAGCAATCAGCCCCAGCATTTT.

For this clonotype: A read error is possible here, since a much larger clone lies one base away. The J gene is TRBJ1-5, the V gene TRBV28; D might be TRBD1 (6 bases). Germline V gene data show CDR1 as MDHEN and CDR2 as SYDVKM. This CDR3 has 16 amino acids. V was cut by 6 bases and J by 2 bases, with 17 bases left in between. This chain's CDR3 is CASSLAWGAGNQPQHF. CDR3 nucleotide sequence: TGTGCCAGCAGCCTAGCGTGGGGGGCTGGCAATCAGCCCCAGCATTTT.

Concerning this clonotype: A junction end diverges from the germline sequence, so it may reflect a read error. The gene calls are TRBV11-1 and TRBJ2-4; 13 positions agree with TRBD2. Looked up from germline, CDR1 is SGHAT and CDR2 is FQDESV (reference sequence). This CDR3 spans 17 amino acids. CDR3 in DNA: TGTACCAGCAACTTTCCCGGGACTAGCGGGACCAAAAACATTAAGCACTTC. It codes for CTSNFPGTSGTKNIKHF.

This clonotype was picked up one time. Germline and junction disagree at one end, which may indicate a read error. The chain employs TRBV6-2 or TRBV6-3 and TRBJ2-7; 7 bases map to TRBD2. CDR3 length: 17 residues. The germline V gene has CDR1 MNHEY and CDR2 SVGEGT. The CDR3 loop is CPSCSGREGDLSYEQYF. CDR3 sequence (DNA): TGTCCCAGCTGTAGTGGGAGGGAAGGAGATCTCTCCTACGAGCAGTACTTC.

A note on this clonotype: Relative to the germline gene, one junction end is altered; a read error may explain this. The CDR3 reads CASSFGFSYEEYF. DNA of the CDR3: TGTGCCAGCAGCTTCGGATTCTCCTACGAGGAGTACTTC. This rearrangement joins TRBV5-5 to TRBJ2-7; D is unclear. The germline V gene encodes CDR1 SGHKS and CDR2 YYEKEE (reference sequence). The CDR3 runs 13 residues.